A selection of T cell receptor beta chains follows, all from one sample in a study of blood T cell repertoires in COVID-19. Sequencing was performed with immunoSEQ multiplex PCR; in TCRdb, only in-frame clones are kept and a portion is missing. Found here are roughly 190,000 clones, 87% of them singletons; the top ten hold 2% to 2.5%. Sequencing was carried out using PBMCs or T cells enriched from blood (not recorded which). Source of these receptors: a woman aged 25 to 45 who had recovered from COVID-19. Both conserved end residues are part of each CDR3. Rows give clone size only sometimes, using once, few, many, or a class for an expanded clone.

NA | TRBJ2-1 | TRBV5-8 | CASCDGNSYNEQFF
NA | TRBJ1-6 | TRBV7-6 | CASSKAGQGDNSPLHF
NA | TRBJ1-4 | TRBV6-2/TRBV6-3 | CASSYPGIKELFF
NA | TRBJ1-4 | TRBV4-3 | CASSQPLTGVREKLFF
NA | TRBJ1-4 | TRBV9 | CASNQEGIDEKLFF
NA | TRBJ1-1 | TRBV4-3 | CASSQDGGGNTEAFF
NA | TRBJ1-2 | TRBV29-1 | CSVGGGRNTNYGYTF
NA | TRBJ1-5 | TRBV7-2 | CASSRSSNQPQHF
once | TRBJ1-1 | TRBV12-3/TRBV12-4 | CASSRDRETPFF
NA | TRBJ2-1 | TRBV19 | CASSIMAPSYNEQFF
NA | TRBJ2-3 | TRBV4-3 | CASSQTGGAYSTDTQYF
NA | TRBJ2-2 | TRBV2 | CASNGYANTGELFF
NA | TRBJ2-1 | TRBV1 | CTSSQAPLAGGSYNEQFF
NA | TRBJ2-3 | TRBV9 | CASSVSSGTDTQYF
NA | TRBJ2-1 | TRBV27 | CASRKKGAAFSYNEQFF
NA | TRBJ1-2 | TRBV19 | CATRDRLYGYTF
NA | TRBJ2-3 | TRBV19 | CAIRDTITDTQYF
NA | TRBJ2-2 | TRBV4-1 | CASSQVRTSNTGELFF
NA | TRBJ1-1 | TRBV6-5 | CASTRGGRTEAFF
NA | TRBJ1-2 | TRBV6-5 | CASSSGGGYGYTF
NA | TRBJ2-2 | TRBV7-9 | CASSPGGQDTGELFF
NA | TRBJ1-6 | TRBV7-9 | CASSLGGPNYNSPLHF
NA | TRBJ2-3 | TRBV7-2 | CASKADISTDTQYF
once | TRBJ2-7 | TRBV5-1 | CASSPSGWSSYEQYF
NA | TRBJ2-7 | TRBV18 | CASSEREPYEQYF
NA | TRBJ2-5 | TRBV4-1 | CASSQDATGETQYF
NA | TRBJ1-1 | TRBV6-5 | CASSRDTEAFF